What follows describes a single T cell receptor (beta chain). Its antigen is unidentified. Primed by a sample-barcoded 5' primer and a J-beta primer mix, a second PCR proceeded for 7 to 11 cycles. Each cDNA molecule was tagged by a template-switch adaptor with 12 random nucleotides. In TCRdb, the 5' RACE reads were re-called with MiXCR into one record per CDR3 protein. The sample lists approximately 900,000 distinct CDR3 sequences; around 46% were seen once. The data derive from a study of blood T cells in healthy people across ages. Whole-study findings and limits: Donor CMV status was unknown, possibly confounding expanded clonotype changes.

Germline loops: CDR1 SGHAT, CDR2 FQNNGV. V shed 5 bases, J shed 6 bases, and the junction held 12 bases outside the gene matches. CDR3 length: 16 amino acids. What was sequenced was blood. The genes are TRBV11-2 and TRBJ2-1, with 8 bases that match TRBD2. The receptor's source is a man younger than 40 in good health. This CDR3 reads CASSPGTRPPINEQFF. Written as DNA, the CDR3 is TGTGCCAGCAGCCCAGGGACTAGACCCCCAATCAATGAGCAGTTCTTC.